Following are 8 T cell receptor beta chains from one sample sequenced in a study of cytotoxic CD8 clonotypes in ibrutinib-treated CLL. Profiled with immunoSEQ multiplex PCR; TCRdb holds only in-frame clones, not every one. The data show fewer than 400,000 clones, with 67% seen just once and 5% to 6.5% held by the top ten. This material consisted of PBMCs, taken after 36 months of ibrutinib treatment. The receptors were sampled from a human donor with chronic lymphocytic leukemia.

This clone was counted a few times. V and J are TRBV25-1 and TRBJ2-7; D ambiguous. Germline V gene data show CDR1 as MGHDK and CDR2 as SYGVNS. Trimming left V 2 bases short and J 2 bases short, with 10 bases between. The CDR3 runs 14 residues. The CDR3, as DNA: TGTGCCAGCAGTGAAACGGTGGCTCCCTACGAGCAGTACTTC. Translated, it gives CASSETVAPYEQYF.

The chain recombines TRBV6-1 with TRBJ2-1, with 7 bases lining up with TRBD1. The CDR3 contains 14 residues. Germline V gives CDR1 MNHNS, CDR2 SASEGT. V was clipped by 6 bases and J by 1 base; unmatched bases: 3. The CDR3 DNA reads as TGTGCCAGCAGGGCAGGGGGTTCCTACAATGAGCAGTTCTTC. This codes for CASRAGGSYNEQFF.

This sequence joins TRBV5-8 and TRBJ2-7; 9 bases fit TRBD1. With 4 bases clipped from V and 7 bases from J, the junction kept 15 bases outside the gene matches. The CDR3 totals 16 residues. CDR1 SGHTS and CDR2 YDEGEE come from the germline V gene. CDR3 sequence: CASSIPTGTGMREQYF. The CDR3 DNA sequence: TGTGCCAGCAGCATCCCAACCGGGACAGGGATGAGGGAGCAGTACTTC.

This clone showed up just a few times. The genes are TRBV25-1 and TRBJ1-2; 11 bases map to TRBD1. CDR1 and CDR2 from the germline V gene are MGHDK and SYGVNS. The CDR3 runs to 15 residues. Unmatched junction bases numbered 8, after V lost 7 bases and J lost 4 bases. This chain's CDR3 is CASTEGTGGSYGYTF. The CDR3 DNA reads TGTGCCAGCACCGAAGGGACAGGGGGTAGCTATGGCTACACCTTC.

The rearrangement uses TRBV6-1 and TRBJ1-2; D gene ambiguous. Looked up from germline, CDR1 is MNHNS and CDR2 is SASEGT. The V end was cut by 5 bases, the J end by 7 bases, with 5 bases between. This CDR3 is built from 10 residues. This CDR3 is CASSQFGYTF. CDR3 bases: TGTGCCAGCAGTCAGTTTGGCTACACCTTC.

This clone was seen a handful of times. The chain uses TRBV4-1 and TRBJ2-7, with D tentatively TRBD1 (6 bases). Germline lookup yields CDR1 MGHRA and CDR2 YSYEKL. Trimming pared 3 bases from V and 0 bases from J, leaving 12 bases between. This CDR3 has 15 amino acids. This chain's CDR3 is CASSHRGQNSYEQYF. In nucleotides, the CDR3 is TGCGCCAGCAGCCATCGTGGACAGAACTCCTACGAGCAGTACTTC.

The chain combines TRBV28 with TRBJ2-7, with D hard to call. Trimming stripped 2 bases from V and 3 bases from J, with 14 bases between. CDR3 length equals 15 residues. Germline V gene data show CDR1 as MDHEN and CDR2 as SYDVKM. CDR3 sequence (DNA): TGTGCCAGCAGTTTAATGTCCCAGGTAGGCTACGAGCAGTACTTC. Translating gives CASSLMSQVGYEQYF. The full variable domain, completed using reference TRBV28 and TRBJ2-7, is DVKVTQSSRYLVKRTGEKVFLECVQDMDHENMFWYRQDPGLGLRLIYFSYDVKMKEKGDIPEGYSVSREKKERFSLILESASTNQTSMYLCASSLMSQVGYEQYFGPGTRLTVT.

The V call is TRBV29-1, the J call TRBJ1-1; 8 positions agree with TRBD1. This CDR3 spans 11 amino acids. Germline V lookup: CDR1 SQVTM, CDR2 ANQGSEA. V shed 6 bases, J shed 7 bases, and the junction held 4 bases outside the gene matches. CDR3 bases: TGCAGCGTAATACAGGGGGTTGAAGCTTTCTTT. It specifies CSVIQGVEAFF.